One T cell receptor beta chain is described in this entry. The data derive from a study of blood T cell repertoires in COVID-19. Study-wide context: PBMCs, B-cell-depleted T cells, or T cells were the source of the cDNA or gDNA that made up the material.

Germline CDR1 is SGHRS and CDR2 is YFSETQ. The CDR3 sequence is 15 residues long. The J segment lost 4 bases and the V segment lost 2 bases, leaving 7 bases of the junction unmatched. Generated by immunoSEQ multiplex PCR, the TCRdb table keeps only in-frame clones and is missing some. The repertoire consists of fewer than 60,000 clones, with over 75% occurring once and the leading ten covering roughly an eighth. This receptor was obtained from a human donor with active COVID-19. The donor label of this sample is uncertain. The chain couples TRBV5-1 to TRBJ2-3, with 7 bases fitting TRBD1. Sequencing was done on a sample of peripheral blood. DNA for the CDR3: TGCGCCAGCAGCTTAGGGCGTCAGGGGGCAGATACGCAGTATTTT. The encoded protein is CASSLGRQGADTQYF. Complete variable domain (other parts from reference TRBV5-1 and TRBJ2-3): KAGVTQTPRYLIKTRGQQVTLSCSPISGHRSVSWYQQTPGQGLQFLFEYFSETQRNKGNFPGRFSGRQFSNSRSEMNVSTLELGDSALYLCASSLGRQGADTQYFGPGTRLTVL.